One and the same sample provided the 28 T cell receptor beta chains below, sequenced in a study of T cells in Graves' hyperthyroidism and ophthalmopathy. The source material, RNA transcripts, was used to amplify TCR beta CDR3 regions. The HTBI primer set was used in a first-round RT-PCR of the TCR CDR3. Using its own MiXCR run on the multiplex PCR reads, TCRdb lists one record per CDR3 protein. The sample includes roughly 580,000 distinct CDR3 sequences, about 15% of them seen just once. Sequencing input: blood. The receptors come from a woman aged 25 to 39 with Graves' hyperthyroidism that later progressed to Graves' ophthalmopathy.

The genes are TRBV5-4 and TRBJ2-1; 8 bases map to TRBD2. The CDR3 runs to 16 residues. Trimming removed 3 bases from V and 5 bases from J; junction bases left unmatched: 10. Germline V gives CDR1 SGHNT, CDR2 YYREEE (reference sequence). CDR3 DNA sequence: TGTGCCAGCAGCTGGGATTCGACTAGCGCGGACAATGAGCAGTTCTTC. Its translation: CASSWDSTSADNEQFF.

Of note for this clonotype: Possible read error: a much larger clone is one base away. The chain links TRBV6-2 or TRBV6-3 to TRBJ1-5; D not resolved. The CDR3 totals 14 residues. Germline assignment: CDR1 MNHEY and CDR2 SVGEGT. CDR3 region: CASRVQTSNRPQHF. DNA for the CDR3: TGTGCCAGCAGGGTGCAAACTAGCAATCGGCCCCAGCATTTT.

This chain links TRBV13 with TRBJ2-6; D is ambiguous. Germline lookup yields CDR1 PRHDT and CDR2 FYEKMQ (reference sequence). Trimming stripped 9 bases from V and 2 bases from J, with 11 bases between. CDR3 length equals 14 residues. The CDR3 DNA reads as TGTGCCAGTTTCTCACATGCTGGGGCCAACGTCCTGACTTTC. Translation gives CASFSHAGANVLTF.

The chain has TRBV25-1 and TRBJ2-5, with 11 bases lining up with TRBD2. Germline V gene lookup returns CDR1 MGHDK and CDR2 SYGVNS. The ends lost 3 bases at V and 5 bases at J; junction bases unmatched: 8. This CDR3 spans 16 amino acids. CDR3 DNA sequence: TGTGCCAGCAGTGACCCGATACTAGCGGGAGTTGAGACCCAGTACTTC. Its protein is CASSDPILAGVETQYF. The full variable domain, completed using reference TRBV25-1 and TRBJ2-5, is EADIYQTPRYLVIGTGKKITLECSQTMGHDKMYWYQQDPGMELHLIHYSYGVNSTEKGDLSSESTVSRIRTEHFPLTLESARPSHTSQYLCASSDPILAGVETQYFGPGTRLLVL.

The J gene is TRBJ2-7, the V gene TRBV6-2 or TRBV6-3; 12 bases are shared with TRBD1. The trim removed 9 bases at V and 7 bases at J, leaving 7 bases unmatched. The germline CDR1 and CDR2 sequences are MNHEY and SVGEGT. The CDR3 sequence is 13 residues long. The CDR3 DNA is TGTGCCAGTACCGGGACAGGGGGCTGGGAGCAGTACTTC. This codes for CASTGTGGWEQYF.

The table lists this clonotype with many counts. The chain is built from TRBV6-2 or TRBV6-3 and TRBJ2-7, with D uncertain. The CDR3 has 11 residues. Trimming removed 7 bases at V and 5 bases at J, with 9 bases between. Germline V gene sequence: CDR1 MNHEY, CDR2 SVGEGT. This CDR3 is CASTKGHEQYF. The CDR3 nucleotides read TGTGCCAGCACGAAAGGACACGAGCAGTACTTC.

This clonotype occurred a few times. This rearrangement joins TRBV15 to TRBJ1-5; D is perhaps TRBD1 (5 bases). Germline V lookup: CDR1 LNHNV, CDR2 YYDKDF (reference sequence). The V end was cut by 0 bases, the J end by 0 bases, with 21 bases between. This CDR3 contains 20 residues. The CDR3 DNA reads TGTGCCACCAGCAGAGATTATGGGGCAGAAGATTACTATAGCAATCAGCCCCAGCATTTT. As protein: CATSRDYGAEDYYSNQPQHF.

This clonotype was recorded at least ten times. The J gene is TRBJ2-1, the V gene TRBV2; no clear D. The CDR3 is 13 amino acids. V was trimmed by 1 base and J by 9 bases, leaving 10 bases between them. The germline gives CDR1 SNHLY, CDR2 FYNNEI. CDR3 sequence (DNA): TGTGCCAGCAGTGAAGGTCGACATATTGAGCAGTTCTTC. Its translation: CASSEGRHIEQFF.

This clonotype was picked up many times. This chain uses TRBV27 with TRBJ2-3, with 7 bases that match TRBD1. The J segment lost 6 bases and the V segment lost 5 bases, leaving 5 bases of the junction unmatched. The length of the CDR3 is 13 residues. CDR1 is MNHEY, CDR2 SMNVEV, per germline (reference sequence). CDR3 DNA: TGTGCCAGCAGTGGACAGGTCCCCGATACGCAGTATTTT. It yields the protein CASSGQVPDTQYF.

In its sample, this clonotype was seen a few times. The gene calls are TRBV24-1 and TRBJ1-1, with D possibly TRBD1 on 5 matching bases. Germline V lookup: CDR1 KGHDR, CDR2 SFDVKD. This CDR3 spans 14 amino acids. Between the trimmed V and J ends, which lost 6 bases and 4 bases, there was a span of 14 bases. CDR3 coding DNA: TGTGCCACCAGTTCCGGGGGGAGTGGCACTGAAGCTTTCTTT. It encodes CATSSGGSGTEAFF.

The sample holds many counts of this clonotype. The chain combines TRBV11-2 with TRBJ1-2, with D perhaps TRBD1 (6 bases). Trimming removed 3 bases from V and 4 bases from J, with 24 bases in between. Germline V gene data show CDR1 as SGHAT and CDR2 as FQNNGV. The CDR3 contains 18 residues. CDR3 protein: CASSLIPGGPTQTYGYTF. The CDR3 DNA reads TGTGCCAGCAGCTTGATTCCGGGGGGCCCGACCCAGACCTATGGCTACACCTTC.

This clonotype was found many times. This rearrangement joins TRBV28 to TRBJ2-1; TRBD1 matches at 9 bases. The CDR3 runs 14 residues. The junction had 9 bases not matched to a gene; V was cut back by 7 bases and J by 8 bases. Germline CDR1 is MDHEN and CDR2 is SYDVKM. The DNA for the CDR3 is TGTGCCAGCAAGGCGCGGGACAGGGTTGATGAGCAGTTCTTC. Translating it yields CASKARDRVDEQFF.

The sample holds many counts of this clonotype. The chain couples TRBV12-3 or TRBV12-4 to TRBJ2-5, with 8 bases matching TRBD2. V shed 5 bases, J shed 5 bases, and the junction held 10 bases outside the gene matches. This CDR3 contains 15 residues. As DNA, the CDR3 is TGTGCCAGCAGTCCTCCGAGAGCGGGAGTGGAGACCCAGTACTTC. It translates to CASSPPRAGVETQYF.

The chain carries TRBV7-2 and TRBJ2-5, with 13 bases matching TRBD2. Unmatched junction bases numbered 12, after V lost 1 base and J lost 1 base. The CDR3 consists of 20 residues. Germline CDR1 SGHTA, CDR2 FQGNSA. The CDR3 DNA follows: TGTGCCAGCAGCTTAGAATGGACTAGCGGGAGTCGGCGATTCCAAGAGACCCAGTACTTC. Protein: CASSLEWTSGSRRFQETQYF.

This clonotype was recorded many times. The CDR3 sequence: CSARQGAMETQYF. The CDR3, as DNA: TGCAGTGCTCGACAGGGGGCGATGGAGACCCAGTACTTC. This chain connects TRBV20-1 to TRBJ2-5; TRBD1 aligns across 10 bases. The V gene end was trimmed by 5 bases and the J gene end by 5 bases; junction bases not matched to a gene: 5. Germline V gene sequence: CDR1 DFQATT, CDR2 SNEGSKA (reference sequence). The length of the CDR3 is 13 residues.

This clonotype was seen a handful of times. The genes are TRBV20-1 and TRBJ2-5; D is possibly TRBD1 (5 bases). CDR3 length: 13 residues. Trimming removed 3 bases at V and 1 base at J, with 9 bases between. The germline CDR1 and CDR2 sequences are DFQATT and SNEGSKA (reference sequence). This chain's CDR3 is CSARVTAQETQYF. The CDR3 bases are TGCAGTGCTAGGGTGACAGCCCAAGAGACCCAGTACTTC.

Many counts were recorded for this clonotype. The V and J genes are TRBV6-1 and TRBJ2-1, with D perhaps matching TRBD1 (6 bases). Per the germline V gene, CDR1 is MNHNS and CDR2 is SASEGT. Trimming cost V 0 bases and J 4 bases, with 19 bases left between them. This CDR3 has 18 residues. The CDR3 DNA is TGTGCCAGCAGTGAAGCTGAAAAGGGGGTCTTTGGGTACAATGAGCAGTTCTTC. Translating it yields CASSEAEKGVFGYNEQFF.

The CDR3 is CASSQDSGGRAGDEQFF. DNA for the CDR3: TGTGCCAGCAGCCAAGATAGCGGCGGGAGGGCCGGGGACGAGCAGTTCTTC. The chain couples TRBV14 to TRBJ2-1, with 9 bases identical to TRBD2. The CDR3 loop spans 17 amino acids. CDR1 and CDR2 from the germline V gene are SGHDN and FVKESK. V shed 0 bases and J 10 bases; nucleotides not matched to a gene: 13.

This clonotype has a count of ten or more. J is TRBJ2-7 and V is TRBV11-2, with D possibly being TRBD2 (6 bases). This CDR3 is built from 15 residues. CDR1 and CDR2 from the germline V gene are SGHAT and FQNNGV. V lost 1 base, J lost 0 bases, and 10 bases lay in between. CDR3 DNA: TGTGCCAGCAGCTTAGGGGGAGGCGTCTCCTACGAGCAGTACTTC. Its protein is CASSLGGGVSYEQYF.

V is TRBV20-1 and J is TRBJ2-7; 7 bases fit TRBD1. Germline V lookup: CDR1 DFQATT, CDR2 SNEGSKA (reference sequence). The CDR3 consists of 16 residues. Losses at the gene ends were 1 base for V and 3 bases for J; bases not matched to a gene: 12. CDR3 region: CSARVPRQGRRYEQYF. The CDR3, as DNA: TGCAGTGCTAGAGTCCCTCGACAGGGTAGGCGCTACGAGCAGTACTTC.

The table lists this clonotype with many counts. The gene calls are TRBV7-9 and TRBJ2-3, with D unresolved. The CDR3 sequence is 15 residues long. The V and J ends lost 5 bases and 0 bases respectively, with 12 bases between them. Germline V gene data show CDR1 as SEHNR and CDR2 as FQNEAQ (reference sequence). The CDR3 bases are TGTGCCAGCAGCCTAAGGGCTCCAAGCACAGATACGCAGTATTTT. Translated: CASSLRAPSTDTQYF.

This clonotype was counted at least ten times. The genes are TRBV11-2 and TRBJ1-1; no definite D call. Germline loops: CDR1 SGHAT, CDR2 FQNNGV. The length of the CDR3 is 13 residues. Trimming removed 6 bases at V and 5 bases at J, with 13 bases between. The CDR3 region has the DNA TGTGCCAGCAGTTCACAGATGGGGACTGAAGCTTTCTTT. Encoded protein: CASSSQMGTEAFF.

This clonotype was observed at least ten times. This chain joins TRBV12-3 or TRBV12-4 and TRBJ1-4; no clear D gene. The CDR3 is 14 amino acids. V lost 5 bases, J lost 9 bases, and 16 bases lay in between. The CDR3 reads CASSPAGLNKKLFF. CDR3 bases: TGTGCCAGCAGTCCCGCCGGACTGAATAAAAAACTGTTTTTT.

This clonotype has at least ten counts. The chain recombines TRBV28 with TRBJ1-1; D gene uncertain. V lost 5 bases to trimming and J lost 9 bases, with 13 bases between them. The CDR3 runs 12 residues. Germline CDR1 MDHEN, CDR2 SYDVKM. For the CDR3, the DNA is TGTGCCAGCAGTCTCGGACTAACTAAAGCTTTCTTT. Its translation: CASSLGLTKAFF.

Many counts were recorded for this clonotype. This chain uses TRBV20-1 with TRBJ1-1, with 10 bases matching TRBD1. The ends lost 5 bases at V and 6 bases at J; junction bases unmatched: 15. Germline V gene lookup returns CDR1 DFQATT and CDR2 SNEGSKA (reference sequence). The CDR3 is 16 residues long. CDR3 sequence reads: CSAQRLPDRGFAEAFF. CDR3 bases: TGCAGTGCTCAACGACTTCCGGACAGGGGGTTCGCTGAAGCTTTCTTT.

The J gene is TRBJ2-7, the V gene TRBV11-3; TRBD1 might be the D (5 bases). V dropped 5 bases and J dropped 7 bases, with 27 bases sitting between them. This CDR3 spans 17 amino acids. Germline values: CDR1 SGHNT, CDR2 YENEEA. CDR3 coding DNA: TGTGCCAGCAGCGAAACTCTACAGGTGGCGTCACTGGGGGAGCAGTACTTC. Amino acids: CASSETLQVASLGEQYF. The variable domain in full, completed from reference TRBV11-3 and TRBJ2-7, reads EAGVVQSPRYKIIEKKQPVAFWCNPISGHNTLYWYLQNLGQGPELLIRYENEEAVDDSQLPKDRFSAERLKGVDSTLKIQPAELGDSAVYLCASSETLQVASLGEQYFGPGTRLTVT.

The rearrangement joins TRBV27 to TRBJ1-2; 7 nucleotides align to TRBD1. The CDR3 sequence is 18 residues long. CDR1 and CDR2 from the germline V gene are MNHEY and SMNVEV (reference sequence). After removal of 5 bases from V and 0 bases from J, the junction contained 15 bases not matched to a gene. CDR3 DNA sequence: TGTGCCAGCAGTCCACTTTCCCTCGGACAGGTACCTAACTATGGCTACACCTTC. Its protein product is CASSPLSLGQVPNYGYTF.

This clonotype was counted between two and nine times. The genes are TRBV30 and TRBJ2-4; the D gene could be TRBD1 or TRBD2 (5 bases each). V dropped 3 bases and J dropped 10 bases, with 22 bases sitting between them. Germline V lookup: CDR1 GTSNPN, CDR2 SVGIG (reference sequence). The CDR3 runs 15 residues. The DNA for the CDR3 is TGTGCCTGGAGCCAGATGGACTCTTATACAGGAATTCAGTACTTC. It translates to CAWSQMDSYTGIQYF.